This TCR beta chain emerged from a study of cytomegalovirus exposure and HLA in healthy donors. The CDR3 sequence is 14 residues long. Germline-derived CDR1 and CDR2 are SGHKS and YYEKEE (reference sequence). Trimming pared 0 bases from V and 2 bases from J, leaving 9 bases between. This table comes from immunoSEQ multiplex PCR, and its TCRdb copy is limited to in-frame clones, with some not included. Of 150,000 to 200,000 clones in the sample, roughly 83% were seen once. As to this clone: The antigen is not known.

Findings and caveats of the study: Listed as cytomegalovirus-associated were over 150 TCR beta chains. Among the CMV-associated chains, a few were confirmed in vitro as specific for CMV antigens.

V is TRBV5-5 and J is TRBJ2-7, with D unclear. Specimen: PBMCs. This sequence originates from a young man in good health and CMV-seropositive. As DNA, the CDR3 is TGTGCCAGCAGCTTGGGTCCAGAAGCCTACGAGCAGTACTTC. The encoded protein is CASSLGPEAYEQYF.